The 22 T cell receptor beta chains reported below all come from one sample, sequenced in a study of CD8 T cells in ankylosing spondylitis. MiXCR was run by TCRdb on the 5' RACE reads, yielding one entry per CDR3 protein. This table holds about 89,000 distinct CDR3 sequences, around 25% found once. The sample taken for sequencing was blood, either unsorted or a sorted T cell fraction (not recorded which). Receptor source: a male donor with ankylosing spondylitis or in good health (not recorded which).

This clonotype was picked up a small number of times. The CDR3 is CASSATSGGIYNEQFF. The CDR3 DNA is TGCGCCAGCAGCGCGACTAGCGGGGGGATATACAATGAGCAGTTCTTC. This rearrangement joins TRBV5-1 to TRBJ2-1, with 13 bases aligning to TRBD2. Germline CDR1 is SGHRS and CDR2 is YFSETQ. The CDR3 covers 16 residues. The V and J ends lost 4 bases and 4 bases, in that order; junction bases with no gene match: 5.

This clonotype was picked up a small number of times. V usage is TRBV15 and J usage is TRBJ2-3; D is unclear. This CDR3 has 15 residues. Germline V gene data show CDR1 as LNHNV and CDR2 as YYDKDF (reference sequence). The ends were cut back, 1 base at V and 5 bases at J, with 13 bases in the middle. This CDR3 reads CATSRGRQTLDTQYF. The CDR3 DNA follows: TGTGCCACCAGCAGAGGTCGGCAGACTCTAGATACGCAGTATTTT.

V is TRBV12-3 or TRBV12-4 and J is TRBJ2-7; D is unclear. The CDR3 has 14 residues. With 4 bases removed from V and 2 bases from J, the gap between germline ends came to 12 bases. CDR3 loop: CASSSPYAAYEQYF. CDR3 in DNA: TGTGCCAGCAGTTCCCCTTATGCGGCCTACGAGCAGTACTTC.

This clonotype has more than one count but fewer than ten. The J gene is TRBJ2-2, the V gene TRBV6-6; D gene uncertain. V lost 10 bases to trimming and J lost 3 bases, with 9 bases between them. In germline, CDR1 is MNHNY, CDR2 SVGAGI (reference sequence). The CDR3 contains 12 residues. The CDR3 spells CATYKDTGELFF. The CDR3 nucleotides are TGTGCCACCTACAAGGACACCGGGGAGCTGTTTTTT.

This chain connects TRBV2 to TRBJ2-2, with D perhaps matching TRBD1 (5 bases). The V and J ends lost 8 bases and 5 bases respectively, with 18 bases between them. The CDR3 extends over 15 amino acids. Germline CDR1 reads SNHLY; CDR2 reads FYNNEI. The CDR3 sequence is CASGYDSAVTGELFF. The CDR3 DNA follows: TGTGCCAGCGGCTACGACAGCGCGGTTACCGGGGAGCTGTTTTTT.

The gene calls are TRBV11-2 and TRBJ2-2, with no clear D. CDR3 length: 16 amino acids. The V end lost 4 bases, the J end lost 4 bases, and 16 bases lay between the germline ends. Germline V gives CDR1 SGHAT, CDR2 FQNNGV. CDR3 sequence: CASSSQPDLITGELFF. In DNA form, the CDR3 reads TGTGCCAGCAGCTCTCAACCCGACCTAATCACCGGGGAGCTGTTTTTT. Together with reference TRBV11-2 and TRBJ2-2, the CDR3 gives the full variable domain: EAGVAQSPRYKIIEKRQSVAFWCNPISGHATLYWYQQILGQGPKLLIQFQNNGVVDDSQLPKDRFSAERLKGVDSTLKIQPAKLEDSAVYLCASSSQPDLITGELFFGEGSRLTVL.

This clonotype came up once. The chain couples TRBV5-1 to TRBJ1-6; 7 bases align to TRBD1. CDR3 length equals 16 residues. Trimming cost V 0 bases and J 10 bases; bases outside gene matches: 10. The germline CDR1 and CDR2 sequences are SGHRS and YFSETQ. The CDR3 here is CASSLDGEGASSPLHF. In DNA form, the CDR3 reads TGCGCCAGCAGCTTGGATGGCGAGGGGGCATCCTCACCCCTCCACTTT.

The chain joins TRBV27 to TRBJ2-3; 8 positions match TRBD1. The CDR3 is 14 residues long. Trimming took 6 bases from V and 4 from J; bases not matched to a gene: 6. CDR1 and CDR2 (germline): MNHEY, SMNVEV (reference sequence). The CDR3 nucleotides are TGTGCCAGCAGCATGGACAGGGCATCAGATACGCAGTATTTT. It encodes CASSMDRASDTQYF.

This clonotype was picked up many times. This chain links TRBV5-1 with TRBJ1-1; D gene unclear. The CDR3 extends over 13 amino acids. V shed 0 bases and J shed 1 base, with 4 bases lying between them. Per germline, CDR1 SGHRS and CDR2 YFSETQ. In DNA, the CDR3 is TGCGCCAGCAGCTTGGCCCAGAACACTGAAGCTTTCTTT. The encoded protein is CASSLAQNTEAFF.

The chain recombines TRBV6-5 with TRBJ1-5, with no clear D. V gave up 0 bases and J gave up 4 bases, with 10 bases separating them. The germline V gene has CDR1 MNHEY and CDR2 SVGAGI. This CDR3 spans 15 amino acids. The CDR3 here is CASSYSIQKNQPQHF. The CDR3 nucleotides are TGTGCCAGCAGTTACTCGATCCAGAAGAATCAGCCCCAGCATTTT.

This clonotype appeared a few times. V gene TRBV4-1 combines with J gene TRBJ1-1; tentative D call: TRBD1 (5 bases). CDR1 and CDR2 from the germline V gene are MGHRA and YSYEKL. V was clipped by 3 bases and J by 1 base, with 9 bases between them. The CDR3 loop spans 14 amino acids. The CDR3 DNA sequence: TGCGCCAGCAGCCACAGGGTTAAGAACACTGAAGCTTTCTTT. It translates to CASSHRVKNTEAFF.

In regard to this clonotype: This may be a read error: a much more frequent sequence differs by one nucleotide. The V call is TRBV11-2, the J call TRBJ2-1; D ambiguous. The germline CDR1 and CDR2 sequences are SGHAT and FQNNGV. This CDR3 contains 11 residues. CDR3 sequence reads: CASSSHNEQFF. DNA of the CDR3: TGTGCCAGCAGCTCCCACAATGAGCAGTTCTTC.

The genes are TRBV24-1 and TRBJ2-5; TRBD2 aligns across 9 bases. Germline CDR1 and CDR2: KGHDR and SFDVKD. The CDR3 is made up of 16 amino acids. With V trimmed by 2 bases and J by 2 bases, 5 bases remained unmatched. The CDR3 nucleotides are TGTGCCACCAGTGATTGGTCTAGCGGGGCACAAGAGACCCAGTACTTC. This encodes CATSDWSSGAQETQYF.

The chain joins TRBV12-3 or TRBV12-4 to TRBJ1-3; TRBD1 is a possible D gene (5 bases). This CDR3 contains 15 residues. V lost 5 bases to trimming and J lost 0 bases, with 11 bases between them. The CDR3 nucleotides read TGTGCCAGCAGTGACCCGACAGTCTCTGGAAACACCATATATTTT. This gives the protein CASSDPTVSGNTIYF.

CDR3 nucleotide sequence: TGTGCCAGCAGTGAATTGGGGGACAATGAGCAGTTCTTC. This codes for CASSELGDNEQFF. The rearrangement joins TRBV25-1 to TRBJ2-1; D is possibly TRBD1 or TRBD2 (5 bases each). V lost 1 base and J lost 5, with 6 bases in between. The CDR3 contains 13 residues. The germline V gene has CDR1 MGHDK and CDR2 SYGVNS.

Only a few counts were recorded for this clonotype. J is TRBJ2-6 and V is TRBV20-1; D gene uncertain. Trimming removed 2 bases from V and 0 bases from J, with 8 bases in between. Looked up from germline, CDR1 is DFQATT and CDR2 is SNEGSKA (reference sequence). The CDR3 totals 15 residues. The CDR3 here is CSARRTSSGANVLTF. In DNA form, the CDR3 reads TGCAGTGCTAGACGGACCAGCTCTGGGGCCAACGTCCTGACTTTC.

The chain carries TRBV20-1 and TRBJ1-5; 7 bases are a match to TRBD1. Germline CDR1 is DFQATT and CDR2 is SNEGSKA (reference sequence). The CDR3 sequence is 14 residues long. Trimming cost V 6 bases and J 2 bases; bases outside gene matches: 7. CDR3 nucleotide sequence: TGCAGTGCACCGGGACAGACGGGCAATCAGCCCCAGCATTTT. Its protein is CSAPGQTGNQPQHF.

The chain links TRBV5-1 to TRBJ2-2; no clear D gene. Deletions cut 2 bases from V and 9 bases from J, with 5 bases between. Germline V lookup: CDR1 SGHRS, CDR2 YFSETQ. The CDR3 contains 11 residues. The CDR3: CASSLQRELFF. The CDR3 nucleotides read TGCGCCAGCAGCTTACAGCGGGAGCTGTTTTTT.

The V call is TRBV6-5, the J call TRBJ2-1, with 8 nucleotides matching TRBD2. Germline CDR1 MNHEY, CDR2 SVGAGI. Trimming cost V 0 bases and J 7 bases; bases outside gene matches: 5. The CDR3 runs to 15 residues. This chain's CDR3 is CASSYSSGGRNEQFF. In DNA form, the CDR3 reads TGTGCCAGCAGTTACTCGAGCGGGGGCAGAAATGAGCAGTTCTTC.

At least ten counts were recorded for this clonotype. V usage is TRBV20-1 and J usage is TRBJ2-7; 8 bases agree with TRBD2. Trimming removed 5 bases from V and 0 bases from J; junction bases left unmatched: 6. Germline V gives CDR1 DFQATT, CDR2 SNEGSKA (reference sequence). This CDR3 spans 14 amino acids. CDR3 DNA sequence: TGCAGTGCTTATAGCGGGATGAGCTCCTACGAGCAGTACTTC. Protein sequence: CSAYSGMSSYEQYF.

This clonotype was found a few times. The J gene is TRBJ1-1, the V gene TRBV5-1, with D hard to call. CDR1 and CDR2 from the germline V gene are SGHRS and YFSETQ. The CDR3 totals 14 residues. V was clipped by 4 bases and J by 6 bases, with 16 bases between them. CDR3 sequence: CASSPTRRVSEAFF. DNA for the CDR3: TGCGCCAGCAGCCCAACCAGGAGAGTGTCTGAAGCTTTCTTT.

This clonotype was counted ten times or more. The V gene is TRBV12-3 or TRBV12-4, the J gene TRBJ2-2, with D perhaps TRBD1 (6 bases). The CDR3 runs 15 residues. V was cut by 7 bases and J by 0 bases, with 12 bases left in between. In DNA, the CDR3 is TGTGCCAGCAATATGGCAGGGGCGAACACCGGGGAGCTGTTTTTT. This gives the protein CASNMAGANTGELFF.